Listed below are T cell receptor beta chains from one sample, sequenced in a study of Tregs in tolerant kidney transplant recipients. Using immunoSEQ multiplex PCR, the repertoire was profiled, and TCRdb retains in-frame clones only, with some absent. The sample yields 70,000 to 95,000 clones, under 95% seen once. Sequenced material: Tregs from blood, taken before the transplant. The receptor set was obtained from a human donor who received a combined kidney and bone marrow transplant. CDR3s include the opening cysteine and the closing phenylalanine or tryptophan. A D gene is named only where the DNA matches it firmly. Where a row states a size, it is once, few, many or the class of an expanded clone; other rows omit it.

- - TRBJ1-2 TRBV19 TGTGCCAGTAGTGCCGGGGACTCCAAGAAGGACACCTATGGCTACACCTTC CASSAGDSKKDTYGYTF
- - TRBJ2-4 TRBV28 TGTGCCAGCAGTTTTCAGGGGGCCAAAAACATTCAGTACTTC CASSFQGAKNIQYF
- - TRBJ1-4 TRBV25-1 TGTGCCAGCAGTCAGCGGGGGGGCACTAATGAAAAACTGTTTTTT CASSQRGGTNEKLFF
TRBD1 - TRBJ1-4 TRBV7-2 TGTGCCAGCAGCCCCGGGACAGGGCATGAAAAACTGTTTTTT CASSPGTGHEKLFF
TRBD1 - TRBJ2-7 TRBV5-4 TGTGCCAGCAGCTTGGGGGGGGACAGGGGTTTGTACGAGCAGTACTTC CASSLGGDRGLYEQYF
- once TRBJ2-2 TRBV15 TGTGCCACCAGCAGAGATCGACTCCCGAACACCGGGGAGCTGTTTTTT CATSRDRLPNTGELFF
- - TRBJ2-3 TRBV5-6 TGTGCCAGCAGCTTGAAGGGGGTAGATACGCAGTATTTT CASSLKGVDTQYF
TRBD1 - TRBJ2-7 TRBV5-1 TGCGCCAGCAGCTTGGCCCGGGACAGGGGATCCCGAGGCTACGAGCAGTACTTC CASSLARDRGSRGYEQYF
- - TRBJ2-6 TRBV29-1 TGCAGCGTTGAAGTGGGGGCGGCAGGGAGGGTCCTGACTTTC CSVEVGAAGRVLTF
TRBD2 - TRBJ2-1 TRBV6-5 TGTGCCAGCAGGGCAGCGGGAGGGTACAATGAGCAGTTCTTC CASRAAGGYNEQFF
TRBD1 - TRBJ2-7 TRBV10-2 TGCGCCAGCAGAGCCTTTTCGGGACAGAACTACGAGCAGTACTTC CASRAFSGQNYEQYF
- - TRBJ2-5 TRBV5-1 TGCGCCAGCAGCTCTGACTTGGGAGAGACCCAGTACTTC CASSSDLGETQYF
- - TRBJ2-7 TRBV28 TGTGCCAGCAGTCCAGGGACGGACGAGCAGTACTTC CASSPGTDEQYF
- - TRBJ1-1 TRBV28 TGTGCCAGCAGTTTGAACGAGAACACTGAAGCTTTCTTT CASSLNENTEAFF
TRBD2 - TRBJ2-7 TRBV2 TGTGCCAGCGGGGGACTAGCGGGACCCACATTCCTCTACGAGCAGTACTTC CASGGLAGPTFLYEQYF
- - TRBJ2-7 TRBV6-6 TGTGCCAGCAGCCGGGGTAAGGTCTACGAGCAGTACTTC CASSRGKVYEQYF
TRBD2 - TRBJ2-7 TRBV19 TGTGCCAGTAGCAGGGGACTAGCGGAGTTCTACGAGCAGTACTTC CASSRGLAEFYEQYF
- once TRBJ2-1 TRBV9 TGTGCCAGCAGCGTAGTAGAAAGCAATGAGCAGTTCTTC CASSVVESNEQFF